This section outlines one T cell receptor (beta chain) sequence together with its context. From germline, CDR1 is SGDLS and CDR2 YYNGEE. J gave up 11 bases and V 4 bases, and 12 bases lay outside the gene matches. CDR3 length: 14 residues. This entry comes from a study of control samples from healthy donors and cancer patients. The protocol was immunoSEQ multiplex PCR, while the TCRdb copy is restricted to in-frame clones and leaves out a portion. The table lists 24,000 or so clones, approximately 85% of them singletons, with 38% in the top ten. The sequencing sample was made of PBMCs. The TCR comes from a man between 60 and 70 years old with head and neck cancer. V is TRBV9 and J is TRBJ2-1; TRBD2 matches at 7 bases. CDR3 DNA sequence: TGTGCCAGCAGCTACGGACTAGGCGAGGGTAAGCAGTTCTTC. It is translated as CASSYGLGEGKQFF. Complete variable domain (other parts from reference TRBV9 and TRBJ2-1): DSGVTQTPKHLITATGQRVTLRCSPRSGDLSVYWYQQSLDQGLQFLIQYYNGEERAKGNILERFSAQQFPDLHSELNLSSLELGDSALYFCASSYGLGEGKQFFGPGTRLTVL.